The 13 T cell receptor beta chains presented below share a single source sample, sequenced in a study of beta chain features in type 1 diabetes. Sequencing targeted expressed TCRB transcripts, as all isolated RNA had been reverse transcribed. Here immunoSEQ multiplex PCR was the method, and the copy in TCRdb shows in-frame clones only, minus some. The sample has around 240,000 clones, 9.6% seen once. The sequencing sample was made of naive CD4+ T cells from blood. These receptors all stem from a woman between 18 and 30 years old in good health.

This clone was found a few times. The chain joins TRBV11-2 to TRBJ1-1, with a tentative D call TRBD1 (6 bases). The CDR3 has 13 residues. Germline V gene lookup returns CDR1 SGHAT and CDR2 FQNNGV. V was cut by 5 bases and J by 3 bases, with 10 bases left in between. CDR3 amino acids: CASSTTGYTEAFF. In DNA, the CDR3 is TGTGCCAGCAGCACCACAGGGTACACTGAAGCTTTCTTT.

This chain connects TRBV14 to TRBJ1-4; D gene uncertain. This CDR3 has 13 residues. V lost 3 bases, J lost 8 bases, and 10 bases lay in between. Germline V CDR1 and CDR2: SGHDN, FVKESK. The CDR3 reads CASSQGRNEKLFF. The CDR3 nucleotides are TGTGCCAGCAGCCAGGGCAGGAACGAAAAACTGTTTTTT.

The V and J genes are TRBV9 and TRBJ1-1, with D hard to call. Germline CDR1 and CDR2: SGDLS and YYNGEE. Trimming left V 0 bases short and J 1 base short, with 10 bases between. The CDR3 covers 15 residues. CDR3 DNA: TGTGCCAGCAGCGTAGCTCTTCAGGAGAACACTGAAGCTTTCTTT. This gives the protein CASSVALQENTEAFF.

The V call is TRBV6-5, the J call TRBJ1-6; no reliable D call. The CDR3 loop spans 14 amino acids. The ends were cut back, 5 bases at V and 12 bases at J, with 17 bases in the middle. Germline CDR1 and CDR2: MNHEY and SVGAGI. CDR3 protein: CASSRRNLEGPLHF. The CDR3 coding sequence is TGTGCCAGCAGTCGGAGGAATTTAGAGGGACCCCTCCACTTT.

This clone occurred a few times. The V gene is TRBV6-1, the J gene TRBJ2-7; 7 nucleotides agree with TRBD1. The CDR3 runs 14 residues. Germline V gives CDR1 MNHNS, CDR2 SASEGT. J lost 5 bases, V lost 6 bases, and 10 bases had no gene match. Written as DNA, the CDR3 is TGTGCCAGCAGCCCCAGACAGGGTTGGCACGAGCAGTACTTC. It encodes CASSPRQGWHEQYF.

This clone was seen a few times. Written as DNA, the CDR3 is TGTGCCTGGGAAGGGACTCGCAAAGAGACCCAGTACTTC. It encodes CAWEGTRKETQYF. J is TRBJ2-5 and V is TRBV30, with D perhaps TRBD2 (6 bases). The CDR3 contains 13 residues. The V and J ends lost 5 bases and 3 bases respectively, with 13 bases between them. Germline CDR1 reads GTSNPN; CDR2 reads SVGIG (reference sequence).

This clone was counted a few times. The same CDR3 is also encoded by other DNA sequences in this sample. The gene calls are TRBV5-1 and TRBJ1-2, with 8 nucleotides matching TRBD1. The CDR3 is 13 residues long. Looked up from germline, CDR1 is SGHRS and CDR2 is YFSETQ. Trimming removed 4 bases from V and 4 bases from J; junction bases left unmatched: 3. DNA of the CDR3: TGCGCCAGCAGCCTTGGGACAGGCTATGGCTACACCTTC. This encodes CASSLGTGYGYTF.

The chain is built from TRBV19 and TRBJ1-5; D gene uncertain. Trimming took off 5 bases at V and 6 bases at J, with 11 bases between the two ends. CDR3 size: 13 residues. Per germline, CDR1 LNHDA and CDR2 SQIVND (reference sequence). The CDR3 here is CASSPGPGQPQHF. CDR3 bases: TGTGCCAGTAGTCCGGGTCCCGGTCAGCCCCAGCATTTT.

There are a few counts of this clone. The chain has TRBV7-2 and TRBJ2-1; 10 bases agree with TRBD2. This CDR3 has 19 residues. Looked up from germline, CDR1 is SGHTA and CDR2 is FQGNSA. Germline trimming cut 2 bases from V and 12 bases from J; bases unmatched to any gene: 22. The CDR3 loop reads CASSLFVRRSSGRPPGQFF. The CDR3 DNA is TGTGCCAGCAGCTTATTCGTCCGTCGCAGTAGCGGGAGGCCCCCCGGGCAGTTCTTC. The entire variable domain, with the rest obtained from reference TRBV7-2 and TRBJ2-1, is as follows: GAGVSQSPSNKVTEKGKDVELRCDPISGHTALYWYRQSLGQGLEFLIYFQGNSAPDKSGLPSDRFSAERTGGSVSTLTIQRTQQEDSAVYLCASSLFVRRSSGRPPGQFFGPGTRLTVL.

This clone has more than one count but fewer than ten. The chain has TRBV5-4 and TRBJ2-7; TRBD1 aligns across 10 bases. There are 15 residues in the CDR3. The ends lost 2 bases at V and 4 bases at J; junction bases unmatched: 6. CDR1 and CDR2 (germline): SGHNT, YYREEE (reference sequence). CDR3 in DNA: TGTGCCAGCAGCTTAGTCATGGGACAGGGGTACGAGCAGTACTTC. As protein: CASSLVMGQGYEQYF.

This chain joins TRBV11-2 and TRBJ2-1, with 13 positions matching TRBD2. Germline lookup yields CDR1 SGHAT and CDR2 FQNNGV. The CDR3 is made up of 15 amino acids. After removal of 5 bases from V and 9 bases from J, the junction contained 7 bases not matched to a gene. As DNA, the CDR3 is TGTGCCAGCAGCCCCTGGACTAGCGGGAGAGTTGAGCAGTTCTTC. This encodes CASSPWTSGRVEQFF.

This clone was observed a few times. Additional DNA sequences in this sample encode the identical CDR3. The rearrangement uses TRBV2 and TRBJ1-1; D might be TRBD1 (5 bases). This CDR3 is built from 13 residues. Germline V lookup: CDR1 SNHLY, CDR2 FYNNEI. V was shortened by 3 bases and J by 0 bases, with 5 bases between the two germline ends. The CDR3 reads CASSDRVNTEAFF. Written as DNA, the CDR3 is TGTGCCAGCAGTGACAGGGTGAACACTGAAGCTTTCTTT.

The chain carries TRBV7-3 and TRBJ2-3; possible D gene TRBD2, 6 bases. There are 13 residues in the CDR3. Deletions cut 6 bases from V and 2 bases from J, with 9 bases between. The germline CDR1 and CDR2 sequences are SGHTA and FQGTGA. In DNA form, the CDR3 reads TGTGCCAGCAGTCGGGGGTACACAGATACGCAGTATTTT. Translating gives CASSRGYTDTQYF.